This TCR beta chain was obtained from a study of T cell responses to AZD1222 COVID-19 vaccine. Study-level background: Second-dose schedules of about 4 or about 12 weeks were combined. Findings and caveats of the study: White British people made up most donors, females outnumbered males, and clonal diversity was possibly underestimated.

V lost 1 base, J lost 5 bases, and 14 bases lay in between. The CDR3 spans 15 residues. The V gene's germline CDR1 is SGHTA and CDR2 FQGNSA. Worth noting for this clone: Its antigen is not identified.

This table comes from immunoSEQ multiplex PCR, and its TCRdb copy is limited to in-frame clones, with some not included. The table includes 100,000 to 120,000 clones, 70% to 90% detected once. V usage is TRBV7-2 and J usage is TRBJ1-1; TRBD1 is a possible D gene (5 bases). The starting material was peripheral blood, obtained on day 0 of AZD1222 vaccination. The TCR originated in an adult in good health. The DNA for the CDR3 is TGTGCCAGCAGCTTAGATAGCTCCGGGGGGACTGAAGCTTTCTTT. This encodes CASSLDSSGGTEAFF.